This TCR beta chain is from a study of shared clonotypes between healthy human individuals. General observations from the study: In the sorted subsets, rarefaction showed sequencing was incomplete despite large depth. Sampling covered blood only; tissue repertoires likely differ. Several donors showed sharing of around 5% of naive CD4 clonotypes.

Here immunoSEQ multiplex PCR was the method, and the copy in TCRdb shows in-frame clones only, minus some. The repertoire holds fewer than 2.5 million clones, with over 85% as singletons. V was shortened by 4 bases and J by 11 bases, with 24 bases between the two germline ends. Germline CDR1 reads SGHDT; CDR2 reads YYEEEE. CDR3 length: 15 residues. Notes on this clone: What it binds is not known.

Sequenced sample: naive CD4+ T cells from PBMCs. The sample's subset: CD45RA+ positively selected. The rearrangement links TRBV5-6 to TRBJ2-5; the D gene is possibly TRBD2 (6 bases). The TCR comes from a man in his late teens or twenties in good health. Some clones in this sample may be carry-over from other donors' samples. The CDR3 loop is CASSPRGLSIPEQYF. The DNA of the CDR3 is TGTGCCAGCAGCCCCCGGGGGTTATCAATCCCTGAGCAGTACTTC.